Shown below are 26 T cell receptor beta chains from a single sample sequenced in a study of shared clonotypes between healthy human individuals. Method: immunoSEQ multiplex PCR; TCRdb's copy keeps in-frame clones and lacks some. This table has more than 2 million clones, 90% to 96% appearing once. The material sequenced was naive CD4+ T cells sorted from blood. Stated subset: CD45RA+ positively selected. Receptor source: a man aged 18 to 29 in good health.

The chain carries TRBV12-5 and TRBJ2-2; D is possibly TRBD1 (6 bases). Trimming shortened V by 3 bases and J by 6 bases, and 20 bases separated the two germline ends. The germline CDR1 and CDR2 sequences are LGHNT and FRNRAP. This CDR3 is 17 amino acids long. In nucleotides, the CDR3 is TGTGCTAGTGGTTTACCTTGGGGCAGGGGAATCGCCGGGGAGCTGTTTTTT. This codes for CASGLPWGRGIAGELFF.

This clone was seen only a few times. The chain couples TRBV19 to TRBJ1-6; 9 positions match TRBD1. V lost 6 bases and J lost 7; bases outside the gene matches: 7. CDR1 is LNHDA and CDR2 is SQIVND in the germline V gene (reference sequence). The CDR3 spans 15 residues. In DNA, the CDR3 is TGTGCCAGTAGAATTACGGGACAGGGCAATTCACCCCTCCACTTT. Its translation is CASRITGQGNSPLHF.

J is TRBJ2-5 and V is TRBV6-5, with D possibly being TRBD2 (6 bases). The CDR3 covers 16 residues. Deletions cut 2 bases from V and 7 bases from J, with 20 bases between. Germline V gene data show CDR1 as MNHEY and CDR2 as SVGAGI. The CDR3 nucleotides read TGTGCCAGCAGTTACCAAGAGGCAAGGGCGCGGGGGACCCAGTACTTC. Translation gives CASSYQEARARGTQYF.

The chain combines TRBV15 with TRBJ1-4, with D hard to call. V lost 0 bases to trimming and J lost 0 bases, with 11 bases between them. This CDR3 is built from 17 residues. Germline values: CDR1 LNHNV, CDR2 YYDKDF (reference sequence). CDR3 DNA sequence: TGTGCCACCAGCAGAGACAGCCTTCTTGCAACTAATGAAAAACTGTTTTTT. It specifies CATSRDSLLATNEKLFF.

This clone was detected only a few times. The sample carries other DNA sequences with the same CDR3. The J gene is TRBJ2-3, the V gene TRBV6-6; no clear D. Trimming stripped 2 bases from V and 5 bases from J, with 2 bases between. This CDR3 is 11 amino acids long. CDR1 and CDR2 from the germline V gene are MNHNY and SVGAGI (reference sequence). This CDR3 is CASSYGDTQYF. The CDR3 nucleotides are TGTGCCAGCAGTTACGGAGATACGCAGTATTTT.

The rearrangement uses TRBV14 and TRBJ1-2; D call uncertain. The CDR3 covers 16 residues. Germline loops: CDR1 SGHDN, CDR2 FVKESK. Trimming cost V 0 bases and J 8 bases, with 19 bases left between them. In DNA, the CDR3 is TGTGCCAGCAGCCAAGATTTGGCCCAGCGATCGGGCGGCTACACCTTC. Translated: CASSQDLAQRSGGYTF.

In the case of this clone: Other DNA sequences within the sample encode an identical CDR3. V and J are TRBV30 and TRBJ1-1, with 7 bases that match TRBD1. The ends lost 3 bases at V and 5 bases at J; junction bases unmatched: 3. The CDR3 loop spans 12 amino acids. The germline gives CDR1 GTSNPN, CDR2 SVGIG (reference sequence). CDR3 sequence reads: CAWSPTGTEAFF. In DNA form, the CDR3 reads TGTGCCTGGAGCCCGACAGGGACTGAAGCTTTCTTT.

The chain recombines TRBV4-3 with TRBJ2-2; weak D call: TRBD2 (6 bases). Germline CDR1 and CDR2: LGHNA and YSLEER. V was shortened by 1 base and J by 4 bases, with 13 bases between the two germline ends. The length of the CDR3 is 16 residues. The CDR3 spells CASSQGSGRGTGELFF. CDR3 DNA: TGCGCCAGCAGCCAAGGATCCGGGAGAGGCACCGGGGAGCTGTTTTTT.

This chain connects TRBV19 to TRBJ1-5; no reliable D call. The CDR3 totals 11 residues. The germline V gene encodes CDR1 LNHDA and CDR2 SQIVND (reference sequence). V was cut by 3 bases and J by 16 bases, with 13 bases left in between. CDR3 sequence (DNA): TGTGCCAGTAGTATTAGTAGCGACAAACATTTT. The encoded protein is CASSISSDKHF.

The J gene is TRBJ2-7, the V gene TRBV19, with D tentatively TRBD1 (6 bases). The germline CDR1 and CDR2 sequences are LNHDA and SQIVND (reference sequence). V shed 5 bases and J shed 3 bases, with 14 bases lying between them. The CDR3 runs 14 residues. CDR3 sequence reads: CASSVGALGYEQYF. DNA of the CDR3: TGTGCCAGTAGTGTGGGGGCTCTTGGCTACGAGCAGTACTTC. Full variable domain (remainder filled in from reference TRBV19 and TRBJ2-7): DGGITQSPKYLFRKEGQNVTLSCEQNLNHDAMYWYRQDPGQGLRLIYYSQIVNDFQKGDIAEGYSVSREKKESFPLTVTSAQKNPTAFYLCASSVGALGYEQYFGPGTRLTVT.

This sequence joins TRBV30 and TRBJ2-5; D is perhaps TRBD1 (5 bases). Looked up from germline, CDR1 is GTSNPN and CDR2 is SVGIG (reference sequence). Trimming took 1 base from V and 5 from J, leaving 17 bases between them. This CDR3 contains 15 residues. The chain's CDR3 is CAWSDRGGIWETQYF. The CDR3 region has the DNA TGTGCCTGGAGTGATAGGGGCGGCATTTGGGAGACCCAGTACTTC.

Only one count was recorded for this clone. V and J are TRBV30 and TRBJ1-1; D gene unclear. This CDR3 comprises 14 residues. Per the germline V gene, CDR1 is GTSNPN and CDR2 is SVGIG (reference sequence). The V end lost 0 bases, the J end lost 1 base, and 9 bases lay between the germline ends. In nucleotides, the CDR3 is TGTGCCTGGAGTGTCGGAGAGAGGAACACTGAAGCTTTCTTT. This sequence encodes CAWSVGERNTEAFF.

This chain links TRBV18 with TRBJ1-5, with D perhaps TRBD1 (6 bases). Germline V CDR1 and CDR2: KGHSH, LQKENI. The V and J ends lost 6 bases and 0 bases respectively, with 15 bases between them. CDR3 length: 16 amino acids. CDR3 bases: TGTGCCAGCTCCTTAGGGACACCGTATAGCAATCAGCCCCAGCATTTT. Amino acids: CASSLGTPYSNQPQHF.

Turning to this clone: The same CDR3 arises from other DNA sequences in this sample as well. The CDR3 sequence: CASSLGTSNEKLFF. DNA for the CDR3: TGTGCCAGCAGCTTAGGTACTTCGAATGAAAAACTGTTTTTT. The chain carries TRBV7-9 and TRBJ1-4, with D hard to call. The CDR3 sequence is 14 residues long. V was clipped by 1 base and J by 5 bases, with 8 bases between them. Germline CDR1 and CDR2: SEHNR and FQNEAQ (reference sequence).

This clone was detected once. The chain couples TRBV5-1 to TRBJ1-1; no clear D. V was pared by 4 bases and J by 0 bases, with 13 bases between. The CDR3 consists of 15 residues. Germline V lookup: CDR1 SGHRS, CDR2 YFSETQ. The CDR3 DNA sequence: TGCGCCAGCAGCCCGGCTGCCGGTCTGAACACTGAAGCTTTCTTT. Translating gives CASSPAAGLNTEAFF.

The V gene is TRBV4-1, the J gene TRBJ2-7; a possible D gene is TRBD2 (6 bases). CDR3 length: 14 amino acids. The V gene's germline CDR1 is MGHRA and CDR2 YSYEKL. V lost 4 bases to trimming and J lost 6 bases, with 16 bases between them. In DNA form, the CDR3 reads TGCGCCAGCAGCCCCCGGGACTGGCTCCCCGAGCAGTACTTC. Translating it yields CASSPRDWLPEQYF.

The chain links TRBV2 to TRBJ2-7, with TRBD1 matching 8 bases. CDR1 is SNHLY, CDR2 FYNNEI, per germline. This CDR3 spans 15 amino acids. V was clipped by 6 bases and J by 0 bases; unmatched bases: 7. The CDR3 DNA sequence: TGTGCCAGCAGGTTAACCGGGACAGGCTCCTACGAGCAGTACTTC. It encodes CASRLTGTGSYEQYF.

This clone has just a few counts. Other nucleotide sequences from this sample produce the same CDR3. The rearrangement joins TRBV11-3 to TRBJ2-3; 8 bases line up with TRBD1. The CDR3 has 14 amino acids. V was clipped by 5 bases and J by 0 bases; unmatched bases: 1. Germline values: CDR1 SGHNT, CDR2 YENEEA. DNA for the CDR3: TGTGCCAGCAGCCGGACAGGGAGCACAGATACGCAGTATTTT. This sequence encodes CASSRTGSTDTQYF.

Here the CDR3 DNA reads TGTGCCAGTAGTATAGGGACAGGGGCCTCCTACGAGCAGTACTTC. Amino acids: CASSIGTGASYEQYF. This chain uses TRBV19 with TRBJ2-7, with TRBD1 identical over 9 bases. The length of the CDR3 is 15 residues. CDR1 is LNHDA and CDR2 is SQIVND in the germline V gene (reference sequence). V lost 1 base to trimming and J lost 0 bases; unmatched junction nucleotides: 1.

This clone was detected once. The V gene is TRBV30, the J gene TRBJ2-7, with 9 bases identical to TRBD1. CDR1 is GTSNPN, CDR2 SVGIG, per germline (reference sequence). CDR3 length equals 13 residues. V shed 8 bases, J shed 6 bases, and the junction held 11 bases outside the gene matches. This CDR3 is CAQTYGQGSEQYF. Written as DNA, the CDR3 is TGTGCCCAAACCTACGGACAGGGGAGCGAGCAGTACTTC.

The V gene is TRBV7-8, the J gene TRBJ1-2; D is undetermined. The germline V and J ends were trimmed by 5 bases and 10 bases, with 20 bases remaining between them. This CDR3 contains 14 residues. Germline loops: CDR1 SGHVS, CDR2 FQNEAQ. CDR3 loop: CASSRSVKSADYTF. Written as DNA, the CDR3 is TGTGCCAGCAGCCGCTCGGTTAAATCGGCGGACTACACCTTC.

The chain couples TRBV5-6 to TRBJ1-3; D not resolved. Germline CDR1 and CDR2: SGHDT and YYEEEE. Trimming left V 4 bases short and J 0 bases short, with 8 bases between. The CDR3 has 14 amino acids. The CDR3 coding sequence is TGTGCCAGCAGCCCGACCAGCTCTGGAAACACCATATATTTT. This translates into CASSPTSSGNTIYF.

The rearrangement links TRBV5-6 to TRBJ1-4; D is undetermined. CDR1 is SGHDT, CDR2 YYEEEE, per germline. Trimming stripped 0 bases from V and 5 bases from J, with 8 bases between. The CDR3 runs 14 residues. The CDR3 coding sequence is TGTGCCAGCAGCTTGGCCGGTGAAAATGAAAAACTGTTTTTT. This encodes CASSLAGENEKLFF.

The rearrangement links TRBV7-8 to TRBJ1-5; tentative D call: TRBD1 (6 bases). The germline gives CDR1 SGHVS, CDR2 FQNEAQ. V lost 5 bases and J 2 bases, leaving 16 bases between the germline ends. CDR3 length: 16 amino acids. The CDR3 bases are TGTGCCAGCAGCCCTCGAACAGGGTCCGGCAATCAGCCCCAGCATTTT. It specifies CASSPRTGSGNQPQHF.

This chain uses TRBV27 with TRBJ2-7, with 8 bases that match TRBD2. This CDR3 has 15 residues. Trimming cost V 1 base and J 6 bases; bases outside gene matches: 8. CDR1 MNHEY and CDR2 SMNVEV come from the germline V gene (reference sequence). CDR3 protein: CASSLFGAGESEQYF. CDR3 nucleotide sequence: TGTGCCAGCAGTTTATTTGGAGCGGGAGAAAGCGAGCAGTACTTC.

This clone was seen a handful of times. The CDR3 spells CASSVRDSGSEQYF. CDR3 DNA: TGCGCCAGCAGCGTCCGGGACTCGGGTTCGGAGCAGTACTTC. This rearrangement joins TRBV5-1 to TRBJ2-7; TRBD2 might be the D (6 bases). Trimming left V 4 bases short and J 7 bases short, with 18 bases between. Germline CDR1 SGHRS, CDR2 YFSETQ. The CDR3 runs 14 residues.